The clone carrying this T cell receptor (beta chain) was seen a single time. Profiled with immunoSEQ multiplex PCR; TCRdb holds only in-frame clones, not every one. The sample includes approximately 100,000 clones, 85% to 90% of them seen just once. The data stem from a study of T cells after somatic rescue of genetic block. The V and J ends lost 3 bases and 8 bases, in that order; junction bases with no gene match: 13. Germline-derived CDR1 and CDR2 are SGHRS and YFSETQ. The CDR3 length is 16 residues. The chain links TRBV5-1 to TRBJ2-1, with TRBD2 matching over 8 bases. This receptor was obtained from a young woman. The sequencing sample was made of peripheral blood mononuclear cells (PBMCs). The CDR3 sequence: CASSSWTAGGRDEQFF. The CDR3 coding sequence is TGCGCCAGCAGCTCTTGGACTGCGGGAGGTAGGGATGAGCAGTTCTTC.